Listed below are T cell receptor beta chains from one sample, sequenced in a study of blood T cell repertoires in COVID-19. Data came from immunoSEQ multiplex PCR; TCRdb stores just in-frame clones and leaves some out. The data contain 210,000 or so clones, around 91% of them singletons. Sequencing input: peripheral blood. The receptors shown here come from a woman between 35 and 50 years old with acute or convalescent COVID-19. Each CDR3 is given with its conserved first and last residue. Fields, in order: J gene, V gene, clone size, D gene, CDR3 protein, CDR3 DNA. A D gene is named only where the DNA matches it firmly. For some rows the clone size is stated as once, few or many, or as a class when expanded; others skip it.

TRBJ1-1 TRBV10-3 . TRBD1 CAMQPGQGGTEAFF TGTGCCATGCAACCGGGACAGGGGGGCACTGAAGCTTTCTTT
TRBJ1-1 TRBV24-1 . TRBD1 CATSDAGQGGTEAFF TGTGCCACCAGTGATGCAGGACAGGGGGGGACTGAAGCTTTCTTT
TRBJ2-1 TRBV3-1/TRBV3-2 . . CASSQVLSQAQFF TGTGCCAGCAGCCAAGTTCTCAGCCAGGCGCAGTTCTTC
TRBJ1-5 TRBV4-1 . TRBD1 CASSQVGDRGRNQPQHF TGCGCCAGCAGCCAAGTCGGGGACAGGGGGCGCAATCAGCCCCAGCATTTT
TRBJ1-5 TRBV19 . . CASSIGRTYQPQHF TGTGCCAGTAGTATTGGCAGGACATATCAGCCCCAGCATTTT
TRBJ2-1 TRBV6-5 . TRBD2 CASSYSQRGNEQFF TGTGCCAGCAGTTACTCCCAGCGGGGCAATGAGCAGTTCTTC
TRBJ1-3 TRBV5-1 . TRBD1 CASSSTGVGNTIYF TGCGCCAGCAGCTCGACAGGGGTCGGAAACACCATATATTTT
TRBJ2-5 TRBV29-1 once TRBD2 CSVPGGLADYYTQETQYF TGCAGCGTGCCGGGGGGACTAGCGGATTATTATACGCAGGAGACCCAGTACTTC
TRBJ2-1 TRBV6-4 . TRBD2 CASSGLAGGYNEQFF TGTGCCAGCAGTGGACTAGCGGGGGGCTACAATGAGCAGTTCTTC
TRBJ2-3 TRBV9 . TRBD1 CASSKDRSTDTQYF TGTGCCAGCAGCAAGGACAGGTCCACAGATACGCAGTATTTT
TRBJ1-2 TRBV7-9 . TRBD1 CASSLAGTGAYGYTF TGTGCCAGCAGCTTAGCCGGGACAGGGGCCTATGGCTACACCTTC
TRBJ1-1 TRBV2 . TRBD1 CASGGTGRTEAFF TGTGCCAGCGGCGGGACAGGGCGGACTGAAGCTTTCTTT
TRBJ1-2 TRBV6-5 . TRBD1 CASSWTGGLDYGYTF TGTGCCAGCAGCTGGACAGGGGGCTTGGACTATGGCTACACCTTC
TRBJ2-4 TRBV19 . TRBD1 CASSISGQGFGNIQYF TGTGCCAGTAGTATAAGCGGACAGGGATTCGGGAACATTCAGTACTTC
TRBJ2-3 TRBV7-2 . TRBD2 CASSLALSGVNTDTQYF TGTGCCAGCAGCTTAGCGCTAAGCGGGGTCAACACAGATACGCAGTATTTT
TRBJ2-1 TRBV5-1 . TRBD1 CASSPGQGDRNEQFF TGCGCCAGCAGTCCCGGACAGGGTGATAGAAATGAGCAGTTCTTC
TRBJ1-5 TRBV6-1 . . CASSELQGSQPQHF TGTGCCAGCAGTGAACTCCAGGGCAGTCAGCCCCAGCATTTT
TRBJ1-1 TRBV11-3 . . CASSLRVNTEAFF TGTGCCAGCAGCTTGCGTGTGAACACTGAAGCTTTCTTT
TRBJ1-4 TRBV7-8 . . CASSPYQGETNEKLFF TGTGCCAGCAGCCCGTACCAAGGGGAAACTAATGAAAAACTGTTTTTT
TRBJ2-5 TRBV6-1 . TRBD2 CASSEALLAGNQWETQYF TGTGCCAGCAGTGAAGCGCTACTAGCGGGAAATCAATGGGAGACCCAGTACTTC
TRBJ2-2 TRBV6-7 . . CPSSQKPRPGGRLFANTGELFF TGTCCCAGCAGTCAAAAACCGCGACCGGGGGGCCGTCTGTTCGCGAACACCGGGGAGCTGTTTTTT
TRBJ1-5 TRBV2 . TRBD1 CASRSTFGNRGGSNQPQHF TGTGCCAGCAGGTCTACCTTCGGAAACAGGGGAGGAAGCAATCAGCCCCAGCATTTT
TRBJ1-1 TRBV3-1/TRBV3-2 . . CASSQTGLNTEAFF TGTGCCAGCAGCCAAACAGGGTTGAACACTGAAGCTTTCTTT
TRBJ1-1 TRBV6-1 once . CASSETGNSNTEAFF TGTGCCAGCAGTGAAACCGGGAACTCGAACACTGAAGCTTTCTTT
TRBJ2-2 TRBV5-4 . TRBD2 CASALAGATGELFF TGTGCCAGCGCCCTAGCGGGGGCAACCGGGGAGCTGTTTTTT
TRBJ1-1 TRBV3-1/TRBV3-2 . . CASSQGASLAAAFF TGTGCCAGCAGCCAAGGGGCCAGCCTAGCCGCGGCTTTCTTT
TRBJ2-5 TRBV4-2 . TRBD2 CASSQDPAGGQETQYF TGTGCCAGCAGCCAAGATCCAGCGGGGGGACAAGAGACCCAGTACTTC
TRBJ2-3 TRBV10-1 . TRBD2 CASSGRTSGGTDTQYF TGCGCCAGCAGTGGGAGGACTAGCGGGGGAACAGATACGCAGTATTTT
TRBJ2-5 TRBV18 once TRBD2 CASSPRSGGEETQYF TGTGCCAGCTCACCCCGGAGCGGGGGGGAAGAGACCCAGTACTTC
TRBJ2-4 TRBV2 few TRBD2 CASRDGLAWSKNIQYF TGTGCCAGCAGGGATGGACTAGCTTGGTCCAAAAACATTCAGTACTTC
TRBJ2-3 TRBV11-2 . . CASSLLLGATDTQYF TGTGCCAGCAGCTTATTGTTGGGGGCCACAGATACGCAGTATTTT
TRBJ1-1 TRBV19 . TRBD1 CASRARGPNTEAFF TGTGCCAGTAGGGCCAGGGGGCCGAACACTGAAGCTTTCTTT
TRBJ2-2 TRBV10-3 . TRBD1 CAIRDPGQDENTGELFF TGTGCCATCAGAGACCCGGGACAGGACGAGAACACCGGGGAGCTGTTTTTT
TRBJ1-2 TRBV11-1 . . CASSSQGTGGYTF TGTGCCAGCAGCTCCCAGGGGACCGGTGGCTACACCTTC
TRBJ2-3 TRBV6-5 . TRBD2 CASSLLAGAPDTQYF TGTGCCAGCAGCCTACTAGCGGGGGCCCCAGATACGCAGTATTTT
TRBJ1-1 TRBV3-1/TRBV3-2 . . CASSQPGNAGSEAFF TGTGCCAGCAGCCAGCCGGGCAACGCGGGCTCTGAAGCTTTCTTT
TRBJ1-3 TRBV19 once . CASSIRRGISGNTIYF TGTGCCAGTAGTATCCGGCGGGGGATCTCTGGAAACACCATATATTTT
TRBJ1-6 TRBV9 . . CASSVVPLGATGPSYNSPLHF TGTGCCAGCAGCGTAGTCCCCCTGGGGGCTACTGGGCCCTCCTATAATTCACCCCTCCACTTT
TRBJ2-6 TRBV18 once . CASSPVESGANVLTF TGTGCCAGCTCACCAGTCGAGTCTGGGGCCAACGTCCTGACTTTC
TRBJ2-1 TRBV3-1/TRBV3-2 . TRBD1 CASSQKGISTGTGVSNEQFF TGTGCCAGCAGCCAAAAGGGCATTTCAACCGGGACAGGGGTCTCGAATGAGCAGTTCTTC